The sequence of this T cell receptor (beta chain) was determined in a study of cytomegalovirus exposure and HLA in healthy donors. The germline CDR1 and CDR2 sequences are MNHEY and SMNVEV (reference sequence). The CDR3 totals 15 residues. J lost 8 bases, V lost 0 bases, and 8 bases had no gene match. The PCR ran on 60 Vbeta and 13 Jbeta primers. Profiled with immunoSEQ multiplex PCR; TCRdb holds only in-frame clones, not every one. The data show roughly 100,000 clones, with 65% to 80% seen just once and approximately 5.3% held by the top ten. This sequence was found in a female donor in good health and CMV-seropositive. The chain combines TRBV27 with TRBJ1-2; 8 bases match TRBD1. Sequencing was performed on PBMCs. The CDR3 DNA reads as TGTGCCAGCAGTTTATCCGGGACAGGCAGCTCGGGCTACACCTTC. This translates into CASSLSGTGSSGYTF.